This T cell receptor (beta chain) was documented in a study of radiation and T cells in renal cell carcinoma. Germline V gene lookup returns CDR1 SGHKS and CDR2 YYEKEE (reference sequence). Trimming stripped 2 bases from V and 0 bases from J, with 13 bases between. The length of the CDR3 is 16 residues. This clone is a singleton in its sample. Time point denoted: blood 4 weeks post-SBRT, at nephrectomy. Treatment described: 15 Gy SBRT to primary tumor, nephrectomy 4 weeks later. Clear cell pathology was present in this patient's renal cell carcinoma. Sequencing used immunoSEQ multiplex PCR; TCRdb keeps in-frame clones, though not all of them. This table has about 34,000 clones, about 85% appearing once.

This rearrangement joins TRBV5-5 to TRBJ2-3, with a tentative D call TRBD2 (6 bases). This material consisted of blood, taken from a patient whose treatment included radiotherapy and nephrectomy. This receptor was obtained from a man aged 55 to 69 with renal cell carcinoma. For the CDR3, the DNA is TGTGCCAGCAGCTTACCGGGGGACTTAAGCACAGATACGCAGTATTTT. As protein: CASSLPGDLSTDTQYF.